This T cell receptor (beta chain) was sequenced in a study of blood T cells in healthy people across ages. Across the study: Every two T cells gave about one barcoded beta molecule via template switching. General study findings and limits: Aged donors had fewer naive CD4+ cells and lower diversity than long-lived donors.

This clonotype occurred once. The antigen remains undetermined. Combining a sample-barcoded 5' primer with a J-beta primer mix, a second PCR ran for roughly 7 to 11 cycles. MiXCR, run by TCRdb on the 5' RACE reads, gives a single entry per CDR3 protein. Of 800,000 to 900,000 distinct CDR3 sequences listed, around 62% are singletons. Per-sample yields of isolated PBMCs were at least 7 million. Total RNA extracted from each sample amounted to at least 6 micrograms. The CDR3 is 14 residues long. V lost 5 bases, J lost 3 bases, and 5 bases stayed unmatched. The germline CDR1 and CDR2 sequences are SQVTM and ANQGSEA.

The sample consisted of blood. This TCR came from a man aged 25-45 years in good health. V usage is TRBV29-1 and J usage is TRBJ2-1; TRBD2 aligns across 9 bases. This CDR3 is CSVLTSGHYNEQFF. DNA of the CDR3: TGCAGCGTTCTGACTAGCGGACACTACAATGAGCAGTTCTTC.